These T cell receptor beta chains were read from a single sample in a study of blood T cell repertoires in COVID-19. The data were produced by immunoSEQ multiplex PCR, yet TCRdb's version contains in-frame clones alone and is incomplete. The sample shows about 200,000 clones, 82% of them seen only once. The sequencing sample was made of peripheral blood. These receptors all stem from a woman aged 60-75 years with COVID-19, enrolled during active disease. CDR3s include the opening cysteine and the closing phenylalanine or tryptophan. The D gene is left open where the match is weak. Clone size is not always given. Where it is, it says once, few, many or a class for expanded clones.

J | V | D | size | DNA | CDR3
TRBJ2-6 | TRBV28 | - | - | TGTGCCAGCAGTTTACCCAGGGGATATTCTGGGGCCAACGTCCTGACTTTC | CASSLPRGYSGANVLTF
TRBJ2-2 | TRBV7-9 | - | - | TGTGCCAGCAGTAATACCGGGGAGCTGTTTTTT | CASSNTGELFF
TRBJ1-6 | TRBV5-1 | - | once | TGCGCCAGCAGCTTGGAAACCGACAGGCTCAATTCACCCCTCCACTTT | CASSLETDRLNSPLHF
TRBJ2-3 | TRBV5-4 | - | - | TGTGCCAGCAGCTTGGATTCGGATACGCAGTATTTT | CASSLDSDTQYF
TRBJ2-1 | TRBV4-1 | - | - | TGCGCCAGCAGCCAAGAGGCAGCGGGCCCGAGCTCCTACAATGAGCAGTTCTTC | CASSQEAAGPSSYNEQFF
TRBJ2-2 | TRBV7-3 | TRBD2 | once | TGTGCCAGCAGCCCAGTCGGGGGGGCGGTCTCCGGGGAGCTGTTTTTT | CASSPVGGAVSGELFF
TRBJ1-2 | TRBV28 | - | once | TGTGCCAGCAGTTCGGACAGCTCCTATGGCTACACCTTC | CASSSDSSYGYTF
TRBJ1-1 | TRBV7-3 | - | - | TGTGCCAGCAGCTTAATTGGAGGCACTGAAGCTTTCTTT | CASSLIGGTEAFF
TRBJ1-1 | TRBV11-2 | TRBD1 | once | TGTGCCAGCAGCTATCCGGGACAGGGTAGGAACACTGAAGCTTTCTTT | CASSYPGQGRNTEAFF
TRBJ1-2 | TRBV7-9 | TRBD1 | - | TGTGCCAGCAGCTTAGGGACAGGGGAATATGGCTACACCTTC | CASSLGTGEYGYTF
TRBJ1-2 | TRBV4-1 | - | - | TGCGCCAGCAGCCAATCTTCGACAGGAAACTATGGCTACACCTTC | CASSQSSTGNYGYTF
TRBJ2-6 | TRBV28 | - | - | TGTGCCAGCAGCCCAACTCCAGGGACTCCTCGGGCCAACGTCCTGACTTTC | CASSPTPGTPRANVLTF
TRBJ2-5 | TRBV2 | TRBD2 | - | TGTGCCAGCAGCGAACCTTGGACTAGCGGGGGACAAGAGACCCAGTACTTC | CASSEPWTSGGQETQYF
TRBJ2-3 | TRBV2 | - | few | TGTGCCAGCAGTGAGCAGTCAGATACGCAGTATTTT | CASSEQSDTQYF
TRBJ1-5 | TRBV9 | - | - | TGTGCCAGCAGCGCCTCAGACGGGGGGGCGGATAGCAATCAGCCCCAGCATTTT | CASSASDGGADSNQPQHF
TRBJ1-4 | TRBV5-8 | TRBD1 | - | TGTGCCAGCAGCTTGAGACAGGGGAATGAAAAACTGTTTTTT | CASSLRQGNEKLFF
TRBJ1-5 | TRBV2 | TRBD1 | many | TGTGCCAGCAATCAGGGGGCAAGTCAGCCCCAGCATTTT | CASNQGASQPQHF
TRBJ2-6 | TRBV5-4 | - | - | TGTGCCAGCAGCTTAAGCAGGTCTCGCGTCCTGACTTTC | CASSLSRSRVLTF
TRBJ2-7 | TRBV7-9 | - | - | TGTGCCAGCAGCCCCGGGTACGAGCAGTACTTC | CASSPGYEQYF
TRBJ2-1 | TRBV11-3 | - | few | TGTGCCAGCAGCCATGGTATCAGGGGTCTTTACAATGAGCAGTTCTTC | CASSHGIRGLYNEQFF
TRBJ2-1 | TRBV5-5 | TRBD2 | - | TGTGCCAGCAGCTTGGTAGTAGCGGGAGTGGATGAGCAGTTCTTC | CASSLVVAGVDEQFF
TRBJ2-1 | TRBV15 | TRBD2 | - | TGTGCCACCAGCAGAGCGGTAGCGGGAGGGCGGATCTTC | CATSRAVAGGRIF
TRBJ1-1 | TRBV7-3 | - | - | TGTGCCAGCAGCCCAGGGTCCAGGAACACTGAAGCTTTCTTT | CASSPGSRNTEAFF
TRBJ2-3 | TRBV5-5 | - | - | TGTGCCAGCAGCTTGGCCATCGGGGGAACATGGGATACGCAGTATTTT | CASSLAIGGTWDTQYF
TRBJ2-2 | TRBV9 | - | - | TGTGCCAGCAGCGTAGACGTAATGGGCTCCGGGGAGCTGTTTTTT | CASSVDVMGSGELFF
TRBJ1-2 | TRBV30 | TRBD1 | - | TGTGCTCATAGGACAGGGGTGTATGGCTACACCTTC | CAHRTGVYGYTF
TRBJ1-5 | TRBV7-2 | - | few | TGTGCCAGCAGCCGTCCCGGGGGCAATCAGCCCCAGCATTTT | CASSRPGGNQPQHF
TRBJ1-2 | TRBV14 | - | - | TGTGCCAGCAGCCAAGCCCGAGTGGATGGCTACACCTTC | CASSQARVDGYTF
TRBJ1-3 | TRBV7-2 | TRBD1 | - | TGTGCCAGCAGCTGGACAGGGAGGTCAGACACCATATATTTT | CASSWTGRSDTIYF